This T cell receptor (beta chain) is drawn from a study of cytomegalovirus exposure and HLA in healthy donors. Findings of the study overall: Later analysis identified about 18,000 TCR beta sequences associated with HLA alleles, using a false discovery rate threshold of 0.05.

This CDR3 is 16 amino acids long. The V gene's germline CDR1 is SGHVT and CDR2 SQSDAQ. Amplification used 60 Vbeta primers and 13 Jbeta primers. TCRdb's copy holds only in-frame clones and misses some; the assay was immunoSEQ multiplex PCR. The sample consists of about 140,000 clones, approximately 70% of them appearing once. Only one count was recorded for this clone. The antigen is undetermined. What was sequenced was PBMCs. This TCR was sampled from a woman aged 55-69 years in good health and CMV-seronegative. The J gene is TRBJ2-5, the V gene TRBV7-4, with 9 bases aligning to TRBD1. The DNA end is more similar to TRBJ2-7, so the J call may be wrong. The CDR3 is CASSFPGTGNCHEQYF. The CDR3 DNA follows: TGTGCCAGCAGCTTCCCGGGGACAGGGAATTGCCACGAGCAGTACTTC.